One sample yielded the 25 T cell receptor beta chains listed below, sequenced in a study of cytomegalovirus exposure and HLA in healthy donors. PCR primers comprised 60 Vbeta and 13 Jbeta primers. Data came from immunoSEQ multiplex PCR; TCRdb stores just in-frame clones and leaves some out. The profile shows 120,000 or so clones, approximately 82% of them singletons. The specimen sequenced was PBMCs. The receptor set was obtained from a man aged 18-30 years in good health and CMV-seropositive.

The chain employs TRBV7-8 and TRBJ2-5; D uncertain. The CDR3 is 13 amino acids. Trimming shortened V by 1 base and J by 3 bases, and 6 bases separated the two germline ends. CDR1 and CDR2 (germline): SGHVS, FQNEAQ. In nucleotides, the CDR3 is TGTGCCAGCAGCTTAGATTCCGAAGAGACCCAGTACTTC. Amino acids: CASSLDSEETQYF.

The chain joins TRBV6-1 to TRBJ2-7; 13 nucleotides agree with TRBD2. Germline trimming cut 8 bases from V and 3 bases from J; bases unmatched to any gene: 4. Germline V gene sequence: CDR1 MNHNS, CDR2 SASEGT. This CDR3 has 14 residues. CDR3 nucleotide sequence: TGTGCCAGCCAACTAGCGGGGGGGAGCTACGAGCAGTACTTC. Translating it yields CASQLAGGSYEQYF.

In nucleotides, the CDR3 is TGCGCCAGCAGCCAGTTACTAGCGGGGGGTCAAGAGACCCAGTACTTC. It translates to CASSQLLAGGQETQYF. The chain has TRBV4-1 and TRBJ2-5; 12 bases align to TRBD2. This CDR3 is 16 amino acids long. The germline CDR1 and CDR2 sequences are MGHRA and YSYEKL. V gave up 3 bases and J gave up 2 bases; unmatched junction bases: 4.

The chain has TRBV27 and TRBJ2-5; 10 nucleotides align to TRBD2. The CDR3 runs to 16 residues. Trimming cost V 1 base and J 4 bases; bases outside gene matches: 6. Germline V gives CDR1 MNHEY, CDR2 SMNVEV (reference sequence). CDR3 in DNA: TGTGCCAGCAGTTTATTTAAGGCTAGCGGGGGAGAGACCCAGTACTTC. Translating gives CASSLFKASGGETQYF.

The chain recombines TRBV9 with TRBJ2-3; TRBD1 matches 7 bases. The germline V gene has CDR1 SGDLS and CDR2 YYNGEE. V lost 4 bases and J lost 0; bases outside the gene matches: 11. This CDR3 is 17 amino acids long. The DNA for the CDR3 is TGTGCCAGCAGCATTCGAGAACAGGGGCTGAGCACAGATACGCAGTATTTT. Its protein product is CASSIREQGLSTDTQYF.

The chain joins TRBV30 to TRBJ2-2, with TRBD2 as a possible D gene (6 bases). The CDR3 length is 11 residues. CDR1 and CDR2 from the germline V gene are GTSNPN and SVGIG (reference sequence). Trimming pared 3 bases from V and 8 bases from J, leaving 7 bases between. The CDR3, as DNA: TGTGCCTGGAGGGGGACTGGGGAGCTGTTTTTT. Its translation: CAWRGTGELFF.

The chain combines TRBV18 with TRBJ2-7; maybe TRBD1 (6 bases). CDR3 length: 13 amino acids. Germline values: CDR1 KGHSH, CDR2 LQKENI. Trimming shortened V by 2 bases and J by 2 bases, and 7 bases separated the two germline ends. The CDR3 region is CASSPKGAYEQYF. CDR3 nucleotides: TGTGCCAGCTCACCAAAGGGGGCCTACGAGCAGTACTTC.

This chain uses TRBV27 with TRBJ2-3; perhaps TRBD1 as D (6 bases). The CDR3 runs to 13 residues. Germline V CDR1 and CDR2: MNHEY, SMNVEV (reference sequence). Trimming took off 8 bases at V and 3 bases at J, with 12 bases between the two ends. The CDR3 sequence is CASHLRGTDTQYF. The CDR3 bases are TGTGCCAGCCATTTAAGGGGGACAGATACGCAGTATTTT.

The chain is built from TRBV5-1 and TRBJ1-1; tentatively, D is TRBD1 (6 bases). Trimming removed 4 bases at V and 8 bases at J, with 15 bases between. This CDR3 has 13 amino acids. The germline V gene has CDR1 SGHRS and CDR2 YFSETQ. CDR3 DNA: TGCGCCAGCAGCCCCCGGCCGGGGGGCGAAGCTTTCTTT. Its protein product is CASSPRPGGEAFF.

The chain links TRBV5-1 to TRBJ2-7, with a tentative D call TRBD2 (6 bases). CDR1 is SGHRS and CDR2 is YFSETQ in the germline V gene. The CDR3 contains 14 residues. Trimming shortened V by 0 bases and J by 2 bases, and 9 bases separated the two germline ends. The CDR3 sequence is CASSLDWGAYEQYF. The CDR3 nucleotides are TGCGCCAGCAGCTTGGATTGGGGGGCCTACGAGCAGTACTTC.

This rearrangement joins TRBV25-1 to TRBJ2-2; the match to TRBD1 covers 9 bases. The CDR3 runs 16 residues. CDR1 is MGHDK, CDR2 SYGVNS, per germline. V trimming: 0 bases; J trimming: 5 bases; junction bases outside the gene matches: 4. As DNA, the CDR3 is TGTGCCAGCAGTGAATATTTAGGGACAGGGACCGGGGAGCTGTTTTTT. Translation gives CASSEYLGTGTGELFF.

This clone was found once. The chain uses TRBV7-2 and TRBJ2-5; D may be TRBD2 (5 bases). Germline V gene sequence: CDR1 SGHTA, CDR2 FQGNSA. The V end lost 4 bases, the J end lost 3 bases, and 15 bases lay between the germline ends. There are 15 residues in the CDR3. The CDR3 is CASSYPSGYEETQYF. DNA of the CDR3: TGTGCCAGCAGCTACCCCTCGGGGTATGAAGAGACCCAGTACTTC.

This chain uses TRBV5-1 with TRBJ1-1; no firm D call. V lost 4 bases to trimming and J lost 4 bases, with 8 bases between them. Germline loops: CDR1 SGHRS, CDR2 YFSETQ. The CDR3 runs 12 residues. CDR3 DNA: TGCGCCAGCAGCAGAACGGGCACTGAAGCTTTCTTT. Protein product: CASSRTGTEAFF.

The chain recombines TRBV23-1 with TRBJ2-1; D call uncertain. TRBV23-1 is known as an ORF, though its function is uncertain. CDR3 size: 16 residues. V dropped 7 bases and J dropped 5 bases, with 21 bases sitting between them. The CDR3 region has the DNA TGCGCCAGCACCACCCAGACACGCAAAGAGAACAATGAGCAGTTCTTC. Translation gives CASTTQTRKENNEQFF.

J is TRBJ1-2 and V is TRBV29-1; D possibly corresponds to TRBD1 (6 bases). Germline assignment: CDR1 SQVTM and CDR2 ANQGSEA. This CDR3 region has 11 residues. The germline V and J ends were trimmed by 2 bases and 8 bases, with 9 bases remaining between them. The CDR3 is CSVEQGWGYTF. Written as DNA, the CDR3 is TGCAGCGTTGAACAGGGGTGGGGCTACACCTTC. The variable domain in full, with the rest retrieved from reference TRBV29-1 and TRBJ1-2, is SAVISQKPSRDICQRGTSLTIQCQVDSQVTMMFWYRQQPGQSLTLIATANQGSEATYESGFVIDKFPISRPNLTFSTLTVSNMSPEDSSIYLCSVEQGWGYTFGSGTRLTVV.

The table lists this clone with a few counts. The CDR3 coding sequence is TGCGCCAGCAGCCAAGACAGCGGGGGGACGTACAATGAGCAGTTCTTC. It yields the protein CASSQDSGGTYNEQFF. This chain uses TRBV4-1 with TRBJ2-1; TRBD2 agrees at 9 bases. Germline trimming cut 0 bases from V and 4 bases from J; bases unmatched to any gene: 4. The CDR3 is 16 residues long. Germline V gene lookup returns CDR1 MGHRA and CDR2 YSYEKL.

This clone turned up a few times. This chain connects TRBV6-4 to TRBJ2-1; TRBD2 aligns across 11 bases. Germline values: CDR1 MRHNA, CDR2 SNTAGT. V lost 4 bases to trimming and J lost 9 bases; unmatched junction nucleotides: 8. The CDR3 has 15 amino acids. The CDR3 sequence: CASSAQTSGEVEQFF. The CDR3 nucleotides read TGTGCCAGCAGTGCTCAGACTAGCGGGGAGGTTGAGCAGTTCTTC.

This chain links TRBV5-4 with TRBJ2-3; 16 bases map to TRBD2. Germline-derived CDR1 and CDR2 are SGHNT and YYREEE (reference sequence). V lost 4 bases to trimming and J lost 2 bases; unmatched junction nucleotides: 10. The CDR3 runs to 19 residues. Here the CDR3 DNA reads TGTGCCAGCAGCATGCCGGGACTAGCGGGGGGGCTGACCACAGATACGCAGTATTTT. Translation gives CASSMPGLAGGLTTDTQYF.

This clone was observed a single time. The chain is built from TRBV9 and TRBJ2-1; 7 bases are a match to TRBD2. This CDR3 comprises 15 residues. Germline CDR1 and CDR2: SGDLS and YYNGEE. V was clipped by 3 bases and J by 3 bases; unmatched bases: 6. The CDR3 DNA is TGTGCCAGCAGCGAGACTAGCAGCTACTACAATGAGCAGTTCTTC. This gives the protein CASSETSSYYNEQFF. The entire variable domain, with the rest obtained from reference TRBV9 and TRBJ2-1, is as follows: DSGVTQTPKHLITATGQRVTLRCSPRSGDLSVYWYQQSLDQGLQFLIQYYNGEERAKGNILERFSAQQFPDLHSELNLSSLELGDSALYFCASSETSSYYNEQFFGPGTRLTVL.

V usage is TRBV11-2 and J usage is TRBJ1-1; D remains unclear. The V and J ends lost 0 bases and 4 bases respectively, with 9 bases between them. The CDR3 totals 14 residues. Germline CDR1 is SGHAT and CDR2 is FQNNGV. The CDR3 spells CASSLDLPGTEAFF. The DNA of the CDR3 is TGTGCCAGCAGCTTAGATCTCCCGGGCACTGAAGCTTTCTTT. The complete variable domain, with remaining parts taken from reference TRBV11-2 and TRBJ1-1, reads EAGVAQSPRYKIIEKRQSVAFWCNPISGHATLYWYQQILGQGPKLLIQFQNNGVVDDSQLPKDRFSAERLKGVDSTLKIQPAKLEDSAVYLCASSLDLPGTEAFFGQGTRLTVV.

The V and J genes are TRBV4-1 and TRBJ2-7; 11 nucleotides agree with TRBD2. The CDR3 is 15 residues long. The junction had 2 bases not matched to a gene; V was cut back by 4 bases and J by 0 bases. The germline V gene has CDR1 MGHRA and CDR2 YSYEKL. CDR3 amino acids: CASSPGLAGSYEQYF. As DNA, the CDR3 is TGCGCCAGCAGCCCCGGACTAGCGGGCTCCTACGAGCAGTACTTC.

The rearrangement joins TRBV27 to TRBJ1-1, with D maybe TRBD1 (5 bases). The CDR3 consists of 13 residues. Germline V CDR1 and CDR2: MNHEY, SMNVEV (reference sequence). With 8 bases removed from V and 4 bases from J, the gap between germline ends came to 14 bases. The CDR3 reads CASAGGGSTEAFF. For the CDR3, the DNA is TGTGCCAGCGCGGGCGGGGGATCCACTGAAGCTTTCTTT.

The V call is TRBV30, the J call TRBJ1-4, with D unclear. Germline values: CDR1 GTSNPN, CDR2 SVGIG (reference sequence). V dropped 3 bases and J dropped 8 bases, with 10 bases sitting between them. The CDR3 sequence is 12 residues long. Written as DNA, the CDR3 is TGTGCCTGGAGAAGGAGGGAGGAAAAACTGTTTTTT. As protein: CAWRRREEKLFF.

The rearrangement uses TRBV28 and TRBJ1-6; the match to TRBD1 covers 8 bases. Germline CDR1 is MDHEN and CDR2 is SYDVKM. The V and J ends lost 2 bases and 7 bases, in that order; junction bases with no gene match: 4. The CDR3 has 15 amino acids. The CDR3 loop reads CASSLKGDRNSPLHF. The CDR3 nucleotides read TGTGCCAGCAGTTTAAAAGGGGACAGGAATTCACCCCTCCACTTT.

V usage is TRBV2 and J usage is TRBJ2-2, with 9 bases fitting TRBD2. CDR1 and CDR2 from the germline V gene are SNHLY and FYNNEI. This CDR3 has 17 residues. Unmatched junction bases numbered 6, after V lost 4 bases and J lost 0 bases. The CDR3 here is CASSVVSGGANTGELFF. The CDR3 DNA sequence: TGTGCCAGCAGTGTTGTTAGCGGGGGAGCGAACACCGGGGAGCTGTTTTTT.